This TCR beta chain appears in the sequencing data of a study of blood T cell repertoires in COVID-19 (dated by TCRdb to 2020 to 2022). Notes on the research overall: Samples from collaborators originated in the United States, Italy and Spain and spanned both the acute and convalescent phases of COVID-19. The material from the prospective study consisted of cDNA or gDNA derived from T cells, B-cell-depleted T cells, or PBMCs. Deeply sampled blood TCRbeta repertoires from subjects exposed to, actively infected with, or recovered from COVID-19 were included in the dataset. The repertoires were made available in a free public database intended to serve as a resource for research on the immune response to SARS-CoV-2. The samples were drawn from the first 160 participants of the ongoing ImmuneRACE study and from more than 1,000 subjects provided by 6 global collaborators. The sample metadata nearly always contained a de-identified subject ID, COVID-19 status, age in years and sex. Where available, HLA class I and class II types were obtained from metadata supplied by the sample provider rather than from assay-based typing.

TCRbeta CDR3 regions were amplified from genomic DNA by means of the immunoSEQ Assay, a bias-controlled multiplex PCR. Per the original workflow: The number of nucleated cells in each sample was estimated from the amplification of reference gene primers within the assay. To quantify the absolute abundance of each unique TCRbeta CDR3 rearrangement, sequence reads were collapsed and filtered. For each sample, productive Simpson clonality was calculated as the square root of Simpson's diversity index over productive rearrangements. TCRdb's version of the immuneACCESS table is confined to in-frame rearrangements and falls short of the full clone set. An unresolved V gene accounts for under half of the shortfall where checked; the remainder is of unknown origin. V and J calls and clone size are those listed in that table; D and trimming were worked out from the DNA. This sample comprises about 180,000 clones, 65% to 85% of them detected only once. Around 7% of the sample goes to the ten largest clones.

Cut back by 5 bases and 4 bases, the V and J ends lie 14 bases apart. CDR1 and CDR2, looked up from the germline V gene (reference sequence), are LNHDA and SQIVND. The CDR3, cysteine through phenylalanine, is 15 amino acids long. Here the CDR3 DNA is all that survives: 45 bases in frame from base 1. One collaborating source in Seattle enrolled patients during active infection and followed them longitudinally through the course of disease. Whole blood was collected in K2EDTA tubes by collaborating institutions according to the institutions' own protocols. For TCRbeta analysis, collaborators shipped samples as frozen whole blood, isolated PBMCs, or DNA extracted from either of those sample types. This clone has just one count. The antigen it recognizes is unknown. There are no base qualities to consult, and no much larger clone falls within one base. What the authors observed across the whole study: The quantity of clinical and demographic metadata differed by source and by participant and was supplied without curation.

Rearrangement joined TRBV19 to TRBJ2-2, with TRBD2 as a weak D call on 6 bases. The sequenced sample was peripheral blood. This receptor was identified in a woman aged 40-49 years with COVID-19, enrolled during active disease. This receptor has the CDR3 CASSWGSSGTGELFF. The nucleotide sequence reads as follows: TGTGCCAGTAGTTGGGGGAGTAGCGGCACCGGGGAGCTGTTTTTT.